The next 24 T cell receptor beta chains were all read from a single sample in a study of blood T cells in healthy people across ages. Primed by a sample-barcoded 5' primer and a J-beta primer mix, a second PCR proceeded for roughly 6 to 12 cycles. MiXCR was run by TCRdb on the 5' RACE reads, yielding one entry per CDR3 protein. The sample yields 850,000 to 1,100,000 distinct CDR3 sequences, 30% to 40% seen once. The sample taken for sequencing was blood. All receptors derive from a man between 18 and 29 years old in good health.

The chain couples TRBV7-9 to TRBJ1-2; a weak D match, TRBD1 (5 bases). The CDR3 contains 14 residues. Per the germline V gene, CDR1 is SEHNR and CDR2 is FQNEAQ (reference sequence). Trimming pared 6 bases from V and 2 bases from J, leaving 13 bases between. The CDR3 DNA follows: TGTGCCAGCAGACACTCCGGGGGGAACTATGGCTACACCTTC. Residues: CASRHSGGNYGYTF.

The genes are TRBV3-1 and TRBJ1-4; D remains unclear. Per the germline V gene, CDR1 is LGHDT and CDR2 is YNNKEL (reference sequence). This CDR3 region has 18 residues. Trimming took 0 bases from V and 0 from J, leaving 14 bases between them. The CDR3 region is CASSQDPWRTATNEKLFF. In DNA form, the CDR3 reads TGTGCCAGCAGCCAAGATCCTTGGAGGACGGCAACTAATGAAAAACTGTTTTTT.

This chain connects TRBV12-3 or TRBV12-4 to TRBJ2-7; 8 bases fit TRBD1. This CDR3 has 11 residues. The V gene end was trimmed by 7 bases and the J gene end by 7 bases; junction bases not matched to a gene: 3. The CDR3, as DNA: TGTGCCAGCACCAGGGGGCGGGAGCAGTACTTC. Translated: CASTRGREQYF.

There are a few counts of this clonotype. V usage is TRBV20-1 and J usage is TRBJ2-7; 9 bases agree with TRBD1. This CDR3 spans 16 amino acids. Per the germline V gene, CDR1 is DFQATT and CDR2 is SNEGSKA (reference sequence). Unmatched junction bases numbered 17, after V lost 4 bases and J lost 7 bases. CDR3 sequence reads: CSAKGQGDVFSNEQYF. CDR3 in DNA: TGCAGTGCTAAGGGACAGGGTGATGTCTTTTCCAATGAGCAGTACTTC.

The chain couples TRBV7-2 to TRBJ1-5, with D possibly TRBD1 on 5 matching bases. CDR3 size: 15 residues. Germline CDR1 and CDR2: SGHTA and FQGNSA. V lost 11 bases and J lost 0, with 17 bases in between. CDR3 residues: CAGGLGGDSNQPQHF. The CDR3 DNA follows: TGTGCCGGCGGGCTTGGGGGGGATAGCAATCAGCCCCAGCATTTT.

Notes on this clonotype: A read error may produce the germline difference seen at one junction end. The chain uses TRBV5-6 and TRBJ2-3; 8 bases are shared with TRBD2. Germline V gene sequence: CDR1 SGHDT, CDR2 YYEEEE. CDR3 length equals 15 residues. The chain's CDR3 is CASSLTGGPPDTRYF. For the CDR3, the DNA is TGTGCCAGCAGCTTGACGGGGGGGCCCCCAGATACGCGGTATTTT.

This clonotype is a singleton in its sample. The rearrangement links TRBV6-5 to TRBJ1-5, with D possibly matching TRBD1 (6 bases). There are 15 residues in the CDR3. Germline V lookup: CDR1 MNHEY, CDR2 SVGAGI. The germline V and J ends were trimmed by 6 bases and 1 base, with 13 bases remaining between them. DNA for the CDR3: TGTGCCAGCAGGCAAGGACAGTCGAGCAATCAGCCCCAGCATTTT. It is translated as CASRQGQSSNQPQHF.

This clonotype has a handful of counts. V gene TRBV4-2 combines with J gene TRBJ1-4; D is unresolved. V lost 3 bases, J lost 9 bases, and 17 bases lay in between. Per germline, CDR1 LGHNA and CDR2 YNFKEQ. This CDR3 is built from 15 residues. CDR3 region: CASSQLGIYGKKLFF. For the CDR3, the DNA is TGTGCCAGCAGCCAGTTGGGAATCTACGGCAAAAAACTGTTTTTT.

J is TRBJ1-2 and V is TRBV4-1; D possibly corresponds to TRBD1 (6 bases). This CDR3 has 13 amino acids. The germline V gene has CDR1 MGHRA and CDR2 YSYEKL. Between the trimmed V and J ends, which lost 2 bases and 7 bases, there was a span of 11 bases. CDR3 bases: TGCGCCAGCAGCCAATTGGGGGGCTTTGGCTACACCTTC. Protein product: CASSQLGGFGYTF.

This clonotype has more than one count but fewer than ten. This chain connects TRBV28 to TRBJ1-2; D is possibly TRBD1 (6 bases). CDR1 is MDHEN and CDR2 is SYDVKM in the germline V gene. This CDR3 is built from 14 residues. Trimming removed 3 bases from V and 8 bases from J, with 16 bases in between. Here the CDR3 reads CASSLGTRQEGYTF. CDR3 DNA: TGTGCCAGCAGTTTGGGGACAAGGCAAGAGGGCTACACCTTC.

The chain carries TRBV14 and TRBJ1-2, with D unresolved. Trimming stripped 2 bases from V and 6 bases from J, with 10 bases between. The CDR3 runs to 13 residues. Germline V CDR1 and CDR2: SGHDN, FVKESK. The CDR3 DNA reads as TGTGCCAGCAGCCAATCCCTTAGGGATGGCTACACCTTC. Translation: CASSQSLRDGYTF.

This clonotype occurred a few times. The CDR3 is CSARALYRDSSYNEQFF. The CDR3 region has the DNA TGCAGTGCTAGGGCTCTGTACAGGGATAGCTCCTACAATGAGCAGTTCTTC. The rearrangement links TRBV20-1 to TRBJ2-1, with D possibly being TRBD1 (6 bases). The V end was cut by 3 bases, the J end by 0 bases, with 18 bases between. Germline V gives CDR1 DFQATT, CDR2 SNEGSKA (reference sequence). CDR3 length: 17 amino acids.

The chain couples TRBV6-2 or TRBV6-3 to TRBJ2-1; D gene unclear. CDR1 and CDR2 (germline): MNHEY, SVGEGT. The CDR3 covers 13 residues. V lost 5 bases and J lost 4, with 9 bases in between. As DNA, the CDR3 is TGTGCCAGCAGTGACCTCGGTTACAATGAGCAGTTCTTC. Translated, it gives CASSDLGYNEQFF.

The chain couples TRBV25-1 to TRBJ1-2; D gene ambiguous. The CDR3 loop spans 17 amino acids. The V and J ends lost 5 bases and 2 bases respectively, with 21 bases between them. Germline V gene sequence: CDR1 MGHDK, CDR2 SYGVNS. The CDR3 protein is CASSPTPLALLNYGYTF. The CDR3 DNA reads TGTGCCAGCAGTCCGACCCCACTGGCACTCCTCAACTATGGCTACACCTTC.

This clonotype was detected a few times. V gene TRBV6-5 combines with J gene TRBJ2-1; D might be TRBD1 or TRBD2, each matching 5 bases. This CDR3 region has 15 residues. CDR1 is MNHEY, CDR2 SVGAGI, per germline. V was shortened by 6 bases and J by 0 bases, with 12 bases between the two germline ends. CDR3 coding DNA: TGTGCCAGCAGGAGGGACGGATTCTCCTACAATGAGCAGTTCTTC. It encodes CASRRDGFSYNEQFF.

The chain employs TRBV12-3 or TRBV12-4 and TRBJ1-4, with 9 bases identical to TRBD1. Unmatched junction bases numbered 7, after V lost 6 bases and J lost 2 bases. This CDR3 comprises 16 residues. The CDR3 DNA is TGTGCCAGCAGCCTGGACAGGGGTATGACTAATGAAAAACTGTTTTTT. Its translation: CASSLDRGMTNEKLFF.

This clonotype turned up a few times. V is TRBV18 and J is TRBJ1-2; a possible D gene is TRBD1 (5 bases). The CDR3 sequence is 15 residues long. The V and J ends lost 3 bases and 0 bases respectively, with 11 bases between them. From germline, CDR1 is KGHSH and CDR2 LQKENI. The CDR3 protein is CASSPGTEANYGYTF. The CDR3 nucleotides read TGTGCCAGCTCACCCGGGACCGAAGCTAACTATGGCTACACCTTC.

This chain links TRBV2 with TRBJ1-2; no clear D gene. This CDR3 is 15 amino acids long. Germline V gene lookup returns CDR1 SNHLY and CDR2 FYNNEI. V was clipped by 4 bases and J by 7 bases, with 19 bases between them. The CDR3: CASSGAVSQSCGYTF. The CDR3 DNA sequence: TGTGCCAGCAGTGGGGCAGTGAGCCAGTCGTGTGGCTACACCTTC.

CDR3 region: CASSLTGVREETQYF. The CDR3 DNA follows: TGTGCCAGCAGTCTAACAGGGGTACGAGAAGAGACCCAGTACTTC. This chain links TRBV27 with TRBJ2-5; TRBD1 matches 7 bases. The CDR3 spans 15 residues. After removal of 5 bases from V and 3 bases from J, the junction contained 9 bases not matched to a gene. CDR1 is MNHEY and CDR2 is SMNVEV in the germline V gene (reference sequence).

This chain links TRBV20-1 with TRBJ1-2, with a weak D call TRBD1 (6 bases). The CDR3 contains 14 residues. Trimming left V 6 bases short and J 6 bases short, with 20 bases between. Germline V gene sequence: CDR1 DFQATT, CDR2 SNEGSKA (reference sequence). CDR3 nucleotide sequence: TGCAGTGCCGTGATACAGGGCTTAGAGAATGGCTACACCTTC. Translated: CSAVIQGLENGYTF.

CDR3 protein: CSAILRGQRSYNEQFF. The CDR3 DNA follows: TGCAGTGCCATTCTAAGGGGACAGAGGTCCTACAATGAGCAGTTCTTC. The V call is TRBV20-1, the J call TRBJ2-1; 7 bases line up with TRBD1. Germline loops: CDR1 DFQATT, CDR2 SNEGSKA (reference sequence). There are 16 residues in the CDR3. V shed 6 bases, J shed 1 base, and the junction held 12 bases outside the gene matches.

This clonotype was detected only a few times. This may come from a read error, since a much larger clone is one base off. The chain combines TRBV27 with TRBJ1-5; perhaps TRBD1 as D (5 bases). The CDR3 is made up of 14 amino acids. In germline, CDR1 is MNHEY, CDR2 SMNVEV (reference sequence). The CDR3 nucleotides are TGTGCCAACAGTTTTGGGGGTAGCAATCAGCCCCAGCATTTT. Amino acid sequence: CANSFGGSNQPQHF.

V usage is TRBV12-3 or TRBV12-4 and J usage is TRBJ1-4; tentatively, D is TRBD1 (6 bases). V was shortened by 6 bases and J by 4 bases, with 12 bases between the two germline ends. The CDR3 sequence is 14 residues long. CDR3 coding DNA: TGTGCCAGCAGCTTTACAGGGCGTAATGAAAAACTGTTTTTT. Translating gives CASSFTGRNEKLFF.

The chain combines TRBV20-1 with TRBJ2-3, with D tentatively TRBD2 (6 bases). Per the germline V gene, CDR1 is DFQATT and CDR2 is SNEGSKA (reference sequence). CDR3 length: 16 amino acids. Between the trimmed V and J ends, which lost 5 bases and 0 bases, there was a span of 18 bases. CDR3 sequence: CSALRLVGTSTDTQYF. Here the CDR3 DNA reads TGCAGTGCTCTAAGACTAGTGGGGACTAGCACAGATACGCAGTATTTT.